These T cell receptor beta chains were read from a single sample in a study of blood T cells in healthy people across ages. TCRdb passed the 5' RACE reads through MiXCR, listing each CDR3 protein once. The sample shows about 810,000 distinct CDR3 sequences, around 36% of them seen only once. Sequenced material: blood. These receptor sequences come from a man aged 18 to 29 in good health. CDR3s include the opening cysteine and the closing phenylalanine or tryptophan. A D gene is named only where the DNA matches it firmly. Clone size is shown for a subset of rows, as once, few, many or a class of expanded clone.

j_call d_call clone_size v_call cdr3_aa cdr3_nt
TRBJ2-7 TRBD2 few TRBV10-3 CAITTSGGAGNEQYF TGTGCCATCACAACTAGCGGGGGGGCGGGGAATGAGCAGTACTTC
TRBJ2-1 TRBD2 few TRBV29-1 CSARGSGGPYNEQFF TGCAGCGCCAGGGGCAGCGGGGGCCCTTACAATGAGCAGTTCTTC
TRBJ2-6 - - TRBV6-2/TRBV6-3 CASSPTGDRSGVNVLTF TGTGCCAGCAGCCCAACGGGTGATCGGTCTGGGGTCAACGTCCTGACTTTC
TRBJ2-7 - few TRBV7-2 CASSTRRDNYEQYF TGTGCCAGCAGCACCCGGCGGGATAACTACGAGCAGTACTTC
TRBJ1-1 - - TRBV5-6 CASSSLDRFTEAFF TGTGCCAGCAGCTCCCTCGACAGGTTCACTGAAGCTTTCTTT
TRBJ1-5 - - TRBV7-9 CASSYQGSNQPQHF TGTGCCAGCAGCTACCAGGGGTCCAATCAGCCCCAGCATTTT
TRBJ1-6 - many TRBV20-1 CSARDVGSGNSPLHF TGCAGTGCCAGAGACGTCGGGTCAGGAAATTCACCCCTCCACTTT
TRBJ2-3 TRBD1 - TRBV2 CAIRDREADTQYF TGTGCCATCCGGGACAGGGAGGCAGATACGCAGTATTTT
TRBJ2-7 TRBD1 - TRBV12-3/TRBV12-4 CASSVSGTGTDEQYF TGTGCCAGCAGTGTCTCCGGGACAGGGACCGATGAGCAGTACTTC
TRBJ2-1 - - TRBV20-1 CSAPLWGARSDNEQFF TGCAGTGCTCCCCTGTGGGGGGCCCGGAGTGACAATGAGCAGTTCTTC
TRBJ2-7 - - TRBV20-1 CSAREGRSSYNEQYF TGCAGTGCTAGAGAAGGACGGAGCTCCTACAATGAGCAGTACTTC
TRBJ2-4 - few TRBV7-9 CASSLQTGVLTGLEQYF TGTGCCAGCAGCTTACAAACCGGAGTACTTACAGGATTAGAGCAGTACTTC
TRBJ2-1 TRBD2 - TRBV20-1 CSAPTGGFFSYNGQFF TGCAGTGCTCCGACGGGGGGGTTCTTTTCCTACAATGGGCAGTTCTTC
TRBJ2-1 - many TRBV10-3 CAISEGAGGLNEQFF TGTGCCATCAGTGAGGGAGCCGGGGGGCTCAATGAGCAGTTCTTC
TRBJ2-2 - - TRBV4-3 CASSQERGLNTGELFF TGCGCCAGCAGCCAAGAGAGGGGTCTCAACACCGGGGAGCTGTTTTTT
TRBJ2-3 - - TRBV6-2/TRBV6-3 CASSYSSLSTDTQYF TGTGCCAGCAGTTACTCGTCCCTAAGCACAGATACGCAGTATTTT
TRBJ2-3 TRBD1 - TRBV13 CASSLHFPPGGPSTDTQYF TGTGCCAGCAGCTTACATTTCCCCCCAGGGGGCCCTAGCACAGATACGCAGTATTTT
TRBJ2-7 - - TRBV25-1 CASTLGGGYEQYF TGTGCCAGCACCCTAGGGGGAGGATACGAGCAGTACTTC
TRBJ1-2 TRBD1 - TRBV28 CASSPTDRGRNAYTF TGTGCCAGCAGCCCTACTGACAGGGGGCGAAATGCTTACACCTTC
TRBJ1-6 - few TRBV6-5 CASSYINSPLHF TGTGCCAGCAGTTACATTAATTCACCCCTCCACTTT
TRBJ2-1 - - TRBV27 CASRGRGHYNEQFF TGTGCCAGCAGGGGTCGGGGGCACTACAATGAGCAGTTCTTC
TRBJ2-4 - many TRBV9 CASSPRARDIQYF TGTGCCAGCAGCCCCCGGGCTCGGGACATTCAGTACTTC
TRBJ2-5 TRBD1 few TRBV5-1 CASSPGRSDRETQYF TGCGCCAGCAGCCCAGGGCGATCGGACAGGGAGACCCAGTACTTC
TRBJ2-5 - - TRBV5-1 CASSSLPAAGIQETQYF TGCGCCAGCAGCTCCCTACCTGCTGCGGGAATCCAAGAGACCCAGTACTTC
TRBJ2-1 TRBD2 many TRBV7-2 CASSLGAGGSYNEQFF TGTGCCAGCAGCTTGGGAGCGGGGGGATCCTACAATGAGCAGTTCTTC
TRBJ1-5 TRBD1 - TRBV12-3/TRBV12-4 CASSPSDRGLYQPQHF TGTGCCAGCAGTCCGTCGGACAGGGGACTCTATCAGCCCCAGCATTTT
TRBJ1-2 TRBD1 few TRBV20-1 CSATQGRGRGYTF TGCAGTGCCACCCAGGGTAGGGGGCGTGGCTACACCTTC
TRBJ2-5 TRBD2 many TRBV9 CASSDAGTNQETQYF TGTGCCAGCAGCGACGCCGGGACTAACCAAGAGACCCAGTACTTC
TRBJ2-2 TRBD2 - TRBV24-1 CATSTAGGSNTGELFF TGTGCCACCAGTACAGCGGGGGGTAGCAACACCGGGGAGCTGTTTTTT
TRBJ2-3 - once TRBV20-1 CSARAGGATQYF TGCAGTGCTCGCGCCGGCGGCGCTACGCAGTATTTT
TRBJ2-1 TRBD2 - TRBV10-3 CAISIRTSGGNNERFF TGTGCCATCAGTATTCGGACTAGCGGGGGGAACAATGAGCGGTTCTTC
TRBJ1-2 - few TRBV3-1 CASSPGQLTMGGYTF TGTGCCAGCAGCCCGGGCCAGCTTACGATGGGTGGCTACACCTTC
TRBJ1-1 - - TRBV18 CASSSPTANTEAFF TGTGCCAGCTCATCTCCGACGGCGAACACTGAAGCTTTCTTT
TRBJ2-1 - few TRBV7-2 CASSLSQGIYNEQFF TGTGCCAGCAGCTTATCGCAGGGAATATACAATGAGCAGTTCTTC
TRBJ2-1 TRBD2 - TRBV7-2 CASSFQLAEPGEQFF TGTGCCAGCAGCTTCCAACTAGCGGAGCCGGGTGAGCAGTTCTTC
TRBJ2-7 - many TRBV6-6 CASSSGFTYEQYF TGTGCCAGCAGTTCGGGGTTCACCTACGAGCAGTACTTC
TRBJ2-1 - once TRBV6-1 CASSPGRTFVGAEQFF TGTGCCAGCAGTCCCGGCCGGACCTTCGTCGGGGCTGAGCAGTTCTTC
TRBJ2-7 TRBD1 - TRBV20-1 CSAYDRTGGRDEQYF TGCAGTGCTTACGATCGGACAGGGGGCCGGGACGAGCAGTACTTC
TRBJ2-5 - - TRBV27 CASRHPTRETQYF TGTGCCAGCAGACACCCAACCCGAGAGACCCAGTACTTC
TRBJ2-3 - once TRBV5-1 CASLQGLSTDTQYF TGCGCCAGTTTACAGGGACTGTCTACAGATACGCAGTATTTT
TRBJ1-4 - - TRBV20-1 CSAWTGNEKLFF TGCAGTGCTTGGACGGGGAATGAAAAACTGTTTTTT
TRBJ2-4 - many TRBV12-3/TRBV12-4 CASSPQGAKNIQYF TGTGCCAGCAGTCCGCAGGGGGCCAAAAACATTCAGTACTTC
TRBJ1-4 - many TRBV7-2 CASSFGRSNEKLFF TGTGCCAGCAGTTTCGGTCGGTCTAATGAAAAACTGTTTTTT
TRBJ1-1 TRBD1 - TRBV5-1 CASTDDRGGTEAFF TGCGCCAGCACCGACGACAGGGGGGGAACTGAAGCTTTCTTT
TRBJ2-5 - - TRBV7-6 CASSCIRGETQYF TGTGCCAGCAGCTGTATAAGAGGCGAGACCCAGTACTTC
TRBJ2-7 - few TRBV7-9 CASSFFGGERYEQYF TGTGCCAGCAGCTTTTTCGGCGGGGAGCGCTACGAGCAGTACTTC
TRBJ2-7 - - TRBV3-1 CASSRFSSYEQYF TGTGCCAGCAGCCGCTTCAGCTCCTACGAGCAGTACTTC
TRBJ2-4 - - TRBV7-9 CASSLAEEGNIQYF TGTGCCAGCAGCTTAGCAGAGGAGGGTAACATTCAGTACTTC
TRBJ2-1 - - TRBV20-1 CSARDGDGHEQFF TGCAGTGCTAGAGATGGGGACGGGCATGAGCAGTTCTTC
TRBJ1-2 - - TRBV7-2 CASNPTGYGYTF TGTGCCAGCAACCCGACGGGCTATGGCTACACCTTC
TRBJ1-2 - - TRBV12-3/TRBV12-4 CASSPSRAGQRPYGYTF TGTGCCAGCAGCCCCAGTCGTGCGGGGCAGCGGCCCTATGGCTACACCTTC
TRBJ1-1 - few TRBV5-6 CASSGTGKEGTEAFF TGTGCCAGCAGCGGAACAGGGAAGGAAGGTACTGAAGCTTTCTTT
TRBJ1-1 - few TRBV4-3 CASSQERGLGTEAFF TGCGCCAGCAGCCAAGAACGGGGGCTGGGAACTGAAGCTTTCTTT
TRBJ1-1 - - TRBV10-3 CATSLNTEAFF TGTGCCACCTCACTGAACACTGAAGCTTTCTTT